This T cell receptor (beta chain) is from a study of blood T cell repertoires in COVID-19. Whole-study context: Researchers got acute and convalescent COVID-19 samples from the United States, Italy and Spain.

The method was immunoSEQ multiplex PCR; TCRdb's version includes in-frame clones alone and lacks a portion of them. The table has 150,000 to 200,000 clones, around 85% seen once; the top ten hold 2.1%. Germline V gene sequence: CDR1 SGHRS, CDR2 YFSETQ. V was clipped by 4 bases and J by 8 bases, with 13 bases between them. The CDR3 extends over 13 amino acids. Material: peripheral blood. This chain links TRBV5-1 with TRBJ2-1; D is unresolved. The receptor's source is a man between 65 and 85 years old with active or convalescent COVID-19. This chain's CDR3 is CASSPGTAHEQFF. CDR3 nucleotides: TGCGCCAGCAGCCCCGGAACAGCCCATGAGCAGTTCTTC. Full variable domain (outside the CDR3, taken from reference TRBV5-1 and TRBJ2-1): KAGVTQTPRYLIKTRGQQVTLSCSPISGHRSVSWYQQTPGQGLQFLFEYFSETQRNKGNFPGRFSGRQFSNSRSEMNVSTLELGDSALYLCASSPGTAHEQFFGPGTRLTVL.